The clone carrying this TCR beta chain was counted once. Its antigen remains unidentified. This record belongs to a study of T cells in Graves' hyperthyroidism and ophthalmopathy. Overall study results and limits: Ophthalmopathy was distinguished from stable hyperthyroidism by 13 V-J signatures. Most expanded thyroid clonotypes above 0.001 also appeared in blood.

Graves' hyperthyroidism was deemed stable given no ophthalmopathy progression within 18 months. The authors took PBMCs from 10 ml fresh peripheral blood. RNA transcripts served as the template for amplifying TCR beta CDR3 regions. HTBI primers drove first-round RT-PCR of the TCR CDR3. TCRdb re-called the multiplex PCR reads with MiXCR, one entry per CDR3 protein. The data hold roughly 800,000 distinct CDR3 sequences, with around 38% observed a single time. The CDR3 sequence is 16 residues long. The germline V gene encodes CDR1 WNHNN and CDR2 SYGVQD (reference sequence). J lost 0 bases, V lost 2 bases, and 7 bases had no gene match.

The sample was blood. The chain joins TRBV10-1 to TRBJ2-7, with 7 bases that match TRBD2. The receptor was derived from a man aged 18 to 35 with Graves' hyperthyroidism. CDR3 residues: CASSEATSARSYEQYF. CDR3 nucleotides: TGCGCCAGCAGTGAGGCTACTAGCGCTCGCTCCTACGAGCAGTACTTC.